Listed below are T cell receptor beta chains from one sample, sequenced in a study of patients and donors after allogeneic stem cell transplantation. One entry per CDR3 protein, called by TCRdb with MiXCR from the RT-PCR reads. The sample carries about 960,000 distinct CDR3 sequences, around 17% recorded once. The sample comprised blood, either unsorted or a sorted T cell fraction (not recorded which). All receptors come from a human donor who was either an allogeneic HSCT recipient or a stem cell or donor lymphocyte infusion donor (not recorded which). It is not recorded whose cells these are; they may come from a transplant donor. Both conserved end residues are part of each CDR3. A D gene is named only where the DNA matches it firmly. Clone size appears in some rows only: once, few, many, or a class for an expanded clone.

cdr3_nt	cdr3_aa	j_call	d_call	v_call	clone_size
TGTGCCAGCAATCGCGGGACACCTAATTCACCCCTCCACTTT	CASNRGTPNSPLHF	TRBJ1-6	.	TRBV12-3/TRBV12-4	few
TGTGCCAGCAGTAACCCGAACCACAGGAACTACACCTTC	CASSNPNHRNYTF	TRBJ1-2	.	TRBV12-3/TRBV12-4	few
TGCGCCAGCAGCTGGGGGGCGACATTTGAAGCTTTCTTT	CASSWGATFEAFF	TRBJ1-1	.	TRBV5-1	.
TGTGCCAGCAGCTCACCCGGGACCACGATCGGTGAGCAGTTCTTC	CASSSPGTTIGEQFF	TRBJ2-1	.	TRBV7-2	.
TGTGCCAGCAGCAGAGGGACAGGAAAGACTGAAGCTTTCTTT	CASSRGTGKTEAFF	TRBJ1-1	TRBD1	TRBV5-4	.
TGTGCCAGCAGTTCACGGGCAGGACTGAACACTGAAGCTTTCTTT	CASSSRAGLNTEAFF	TRBJ1-1	.	TRBV6-2/TRBV6-3	many
TGTGCCAGCGGGACTAGGTCAGATACGCAGTATTTT	CASGTRSDTQYF	TRBJ2-3	TRBD2	TRBV14	.
TGTGCCAGCAGCTTTGGGACAAACGAGCAGTACTTC	CASSFGTNEQYF	TRBJ2-7	.	TRBV7-9	.
TGCGCCAGCAGCCAAGATCCAGGTAATAGCAATCAGCCCCAGCATTTT	CASSQDPGNSNQPQHF	TRBJ1-5	.	TRBV4-3	.
TGTGCCAGCAGCCCCACAGGGGGGAACACTGAAGCTTTCTTT	CASSPTGGNTEAFF	TRBJ1-1	TRBD1	TRBV12-3/TRBV12-4	many
TGTGCCAGCAGCTCCGGACAGTTGTTGATGGAGACCCAGTACTTC	CASSSGQLLMETQYF	TRBJ2-5	.	TRBV11-1	few
TGTGCCAGCAGTTTAGAAGCGGGAGGCACCTACGAGCAGTACTTC	CASSLEAGGTYEQYF	TRBJ2-7	TRBD2	TRBV12-3/TRBV12-4	many
TGTGCCTGGAGTACAGGCATGAACACTGAAGCTTTCTTT	CAWSTGMNTEAFF	TRBJ1-1	.	TRBV30	once
TGTGCCAGCAGTTCCTCCCAGTTCTCTGGAAACACCATATATTTT	CASSSSQFSGNTIYF	TRBJ1-3	.	TRBV12-3/TRBV12-4	.
TGTGCCAGTAGTATTGGGGGGGGCGAGCAGTACTTC	CASSIGGGEQYF	TRBJ2-7	TRBD2	TRBV19	.
TGTGCCAGCAGTTTCCGCAACCACGAGCAGTACTTC	CASSFRNHEQYF	TRBJ2-7	.	TRBV12-3/TRBV12-4	.
TGTGCCAGCAGCGTAGTGGGACTAGGTATATACAATGAGCAGTTCTTC	CASSVVGLGIYNEQFF	TRBJ2-1	TRBD2	TRBV9	.
TGTGCCAGCAGTGTGTCGGGACAGGGAGGGGAGCAGTACTTC	CASSVSGQGGEQYF	TRBJ2-7	TRBD1	TRBV27	.
TGTGCCAGCAGTGAATTAGCGGGGGGCCCGGGAAATGAGCAGTTCTTC	CASSELAGGPGNEQFF	TRBJ2-1	TRBD2	TRBV25-1	.
TGTGCCAGTAGCCCCCTTATGGATAAAGACGGGCAGCCCCAGCATTTT	CASSPLMDKDGQPQHF	TRBJ1-5	.	TRBV19	.
TGTGCCAGCGGACTAGCGGGGGGTACGAACAATGAGCAGTTCTTC	CASGLAGGTNNEQFF	TRBJ2-1	TRBD2	TRBV3-1	few
TGTGCCAGCAGTACCCAAGACTACGAGCAGTACTTC	CASSTQDYEQYF	TRBJ2-7	.	TRBV12-3/TRBV12-4	few
TGTGCCACCAGTGACACCGGACTAGCGGGAGGGTCCTCCTACAATGAGCAGTTCTTC	CATSDTGLAGGSSYNEQFF	TRBJ2-1	TRBD2	TRBV24-1	once
TGTGCCAGCAGCTACAGCGGGAGCAAGGACTACGAGCAGTACTTC	CASSYSGSKDYEQYF	TRBJ2-7	TRBD2	TRBV7-9	few
TGTGCCAGCAGCTTGATCGGGGGGCCGACCTACGAGCAGTACTTC	CASSLIGGPTYEQYF	TRBJ2-7	.	TRBV5-5	.
TGTGCCAGCAGCTTCACTAGCGGGGAGTCCTACGAGCAGTACTTC	CASSFTSGESYEQYF	TRBJ2-7	TRBD2	TRBV7-9	.
TGTGCCAGCAGCCAGGTCAGGGACAGGGGAAACACCATATATTTT	CASSQVRDRGNTIYF	TRBJ1-3	TRBD1	TRBV7-2	few
TGTGCCAGCAGTTTTTTATCCGGGGAGCTGTTTTTT	CASSFLSGELFF	TRBJ2-2	.	TRBV25-1	many
TGCGCCAGCAGCCACCACCTAGCGGGGGAGGCAGATACGCAGTATTTT	CASSHHLAGEADTQYF	TRBJ2-3	TRBD2	TRBV4-3	.
TGTGCCACCAGCACCACCACGGGCAGGGCTAGCACAGATACGCAGTATTTT	CATSTTTGRASTDTQYF	TRBJ2-3	.	TRBV15	.
TGTGCCAGCAGTTTCCTCAGCGGGGGGGTAGGTGAGCAGTTCTTC	CASSFLSGGVGEQFF	TRBJ2-1	TRBD2	TRBV27	.
TGCGCCAGCAGCCAAGGGTCTAGGGGAAACATTCAGTACTTC	CASSQGSRGNIQYF	TRBJ2-4	.	TRBV4-1	few
TGCAGTGCTCAAGCCGTGGTAGCCTCCTACAATGAGCAGTTCTTC	CSAQAVVASYNEQFF	TRBJ2-1	.	TRBV20-1	.
TGCAGTGCTAGGAGGGACAAGGATTCACCCCTCCACTTT	CSARRDKDSPLHF	TRBJ1-6	.	TRBV20-1	.
TGTGCCAGCAGGCCCCCCCAGCGGGGGCCCTACGAGCAGTACTTC	CASRPPQRGPYEQYF	TRBJ2-7	TRBD2	TRBV6-2/TRBV6-3	.
TGCAGCGCCAGAACAGGTATCTACTCCTACGAGCAGTACTTC	CSARTGIYSYEQYF	TRBJ2-7	.	TRBV29-1	.
TGTGCCAGCAGGACCGGGACAGGCAATCAGCCCCAGCATTTT	CASRTGTGNQPQHF	TRBJ1-5	TRBD1	TRBV12-3/TRBV12-4	many
TGCAGCGTGGGTAACCCCCGCCCGGGGGAGCTGTTTTTT	CSVGNPRPGELFF	TRBJ2-2	.	TRBV29-1	many
TGTGCCAGCAGCGTTGGGACGGCGGCCGAGCAGTACTTC	CASSVGTAAEQYF	TRBJ2-7	.	TRBV9	.
TGTGCCAGCAGCGTAGCCGGGACAGGGGGGAACATTCAGTACTTC	CASSVAGTGGNIQYF	TRBJ2-4	TRBD1	TRBV9	.
TGTGCCAGCAGCGTCGTTAATGAAAAACTGTTTTTT	CASSVVNEKLFF	TRBJ1-4	.	TRBV9	few
TGTGCCAGCTCGGAAAGTGGCAGACCACTCTCCTATGAGCAGTTCTTC	CASSESGRPLSYEQFF	TRBJ2-1	.	TRBV25-1	.
TGTGCCAGCAGCTTAGCGGGACGGTTTAATGAAAAACTGTTTTTT	CASSLAGRFNEKLFF	TRBJ1-4	.	TRBV7-2	.